These 5 T cell receptor beta chains share one sample of origin, sequenced in a study of T cell changes during pregnancy in multiple sclerosis. Sequencing was performed with immunoSEQ multiplex PCR; in TCRdb, only in-frame clones are kept and a portion is missing. Among tens of thousands of clones, around nine tenths were seen once, and the ten largest hold 0.78%. The material was CD4+ T cells from peripheral blood mononuclear cells, obtained after pregnancy. The receptors here all came from a female donor in good health, enrolled as a control in a pregnancy study.

The chain couples TRBV25-1 to TRBJ2-1, with 9 bases matching TRBD1. V was pared by 4 bases and J by 9 bases, with 7 bases of the junction left unmatched. CDR3 length: 14 residues. Germline V gene data show CDR1 as MGHDK and CDR2 as SYGVNS. In DNA, the CDR3 is TGTGCCAGCAGTGTAACAGGGGGCACGGGTGAGCAGTTCTTC. This sequence encodes CASSVTGGTGEQFF.

This sequence joins TRBV9 and TRBJ1-6; no firm D call. The length of the CDR3 is 13 residues. Germline-derived CDR1 and CDR2 are SGDLS and YYNGEE. V was cut by 3 bases and J by 9 bases, with 10 bases left in between. The CDR3 nucleotides are TGTGCCAGCAGCGCCGGTCCAAGTTCACCCCTCCACTTT. Translation: CASSAGPSSPLHF.

To note about this clone: Mismatch with germline at one junction end may stem from a read error. The V gene is TRBV6-4, the J gene TRBJ2-7; possible D gene TRBD2, 5 bases. CDR3 size: 11 residues. Looked up from germline, CDR1 is MRHNA and CDR2 is SNTAGT. The CDR3 is CASSDSGNISF. CDR3 sequence (DNA): TGTGCCAGCAGTGACTCCGGGAACATATCCTTC.

V is TRBV10-3 and J is TRBJ1-2; D unclear. Germline CDR1 reads ENHRY; CDR2 reads SYGVKD. The CDR3 covers 17 residues. With 2 bases removed from V and 4 bases from J, the gap between germline ends came to 20 bases. The CDR3, as DNA: TGTGCCATCAGTGAGATTGGCAGCGGCTGGAGGTCCTATGGCTACACCTTC. Amino acids: CAISEIGSGWRSYGYTF.

This clone was counted only a few times. V is TRBV25-1 and J is TRBJ2-3, with 9 bases aligning to TRBD2. Looked up from germline, CDR1 is MGHDK and CDR2 is SYGVNS. The V and J ends lost 4 bases and 2 bases, in that order; junction bases with no gene match: 4. The CDR3 extends over 15 amino acids. The DNA of the CDR3 is TGTGCCAGCAGTGGGACTAGCGCCCTCACAGATACGCAGTATTTT. Encoded protein: CASSGTSALTDTQYF. Full variable domain (outside the CDR3, taken from reference TRBV25-1 and TRBJ2-3): EADIYQTPRYLVIGTGKKITLECSQTMGHDKMYWYQQDPGMELHLIHYSYGVNSTEKGDLSSESTVSRIRTEHFPLTLESARPSHTSQYLCASSGTSALTDTQYFGPGTRLTVL.